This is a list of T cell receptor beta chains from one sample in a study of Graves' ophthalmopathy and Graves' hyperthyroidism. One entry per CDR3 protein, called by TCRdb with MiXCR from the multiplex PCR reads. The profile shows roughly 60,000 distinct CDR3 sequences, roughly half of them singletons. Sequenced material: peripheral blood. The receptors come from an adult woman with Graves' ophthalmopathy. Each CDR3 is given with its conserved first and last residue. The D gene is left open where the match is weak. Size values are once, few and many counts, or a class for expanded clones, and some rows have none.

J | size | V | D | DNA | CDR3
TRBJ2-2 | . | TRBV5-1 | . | TGCGCCAGCAGCGTAGCCAGTAACACCGGGGAGCTGGTTTTC | CASSVASNTGELVF
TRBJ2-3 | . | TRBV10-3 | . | TGTGCCATCAGTGAGTCTAGCGCTAGCACAGATACGCAGTATTTT | CAISESSASTDTQYF
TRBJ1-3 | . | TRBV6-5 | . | TGTGCCAGCAGGGAAGACAGCTTCTCTGGAAACACCATATATTTT | CASREDSFSGNTIYF
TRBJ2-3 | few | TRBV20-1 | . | TGCAGTGCTAGAGTGTTCGGCGCCCGCAGCTCCTACAATGAGCAGTATTTT | CSARVFGARSSYNEQYF
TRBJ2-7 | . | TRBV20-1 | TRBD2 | TGCAGTGCCGCCCGGGGTAGCGGGAGTGGGTACGAGCAGTACTTC | CSAARGSGSGYEQYF
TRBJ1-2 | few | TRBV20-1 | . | TGCAGTGCTAGAGCCGGCTCCTTCTATGGCTACACCTTC | CSARAGSFYGYTF
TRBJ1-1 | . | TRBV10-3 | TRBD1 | TGTGCCATCAGCGGACAGGGTAACACTGAAGCTTTCTTT | CAISGQGNTEAFF
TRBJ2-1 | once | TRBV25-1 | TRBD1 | TGTGCTAGCATTCAGGGGGACATCTACAATGAGCAGTTCTTC | CASIQGDIYNEQFF
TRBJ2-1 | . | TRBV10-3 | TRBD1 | TGTGCCATCAGCGGGACAGGGGGAGGCAATGAGCAGTTCTTC | CAISGTGGGNEQFF
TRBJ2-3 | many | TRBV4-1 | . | TGCGCCAGCAGCCAAGATGGGATCGTAGATACGCAGTATTTT | CASSQDGIVDTQYF
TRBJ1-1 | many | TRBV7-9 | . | TGTGCCAGCAGTTCCGGGGTGAACACTGAAGCTTTCTTT | CASSSGVNTEAFF
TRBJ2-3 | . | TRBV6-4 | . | TGTGCCAGCAGTGACAGGGGGGGCACAGATATGCAGTATTTT | CASSDRGGTDMQYF
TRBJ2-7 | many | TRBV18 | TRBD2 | TGTGCCAGCTCACTCAACCGGGGAGGGTCCTACGAGCAGTACTTC | CASSLNRGGSYEQYF
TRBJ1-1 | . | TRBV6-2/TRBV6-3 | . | TGTGCCAGCAGTTACTGGGGACCCAGAGCTGAAGCTTTCTTT | CASSYWGPRAEAFF
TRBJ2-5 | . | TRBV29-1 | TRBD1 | TGCAGCGCGACAGGGCCCTCTAGAGAGACCCAGTACTTC | CSATGPSRETQYF
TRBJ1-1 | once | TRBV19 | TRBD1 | TGTGCCAGTAGTACACTACAGGGGGCAACGATGAACACTGAAGCTTTCTTT | CASSTLQGATMNTEAFF
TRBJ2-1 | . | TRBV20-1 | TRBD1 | TGCAGTGCTAGGCCCACAGGGGGGTCCTACAATGAGCAGTTCTTC | CSARPTGGSYNEQFF
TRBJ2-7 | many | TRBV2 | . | TGTGCCAGCAGAGACTCATTTAGCTCCTACGAGCAGTACTTC | CASRDSFSSYEQYF